This TCR beta chain is drawn from a study of cytotoxic CD8 clonotypes in ibrutinib-treated CLL. Study results and limitations: Higher clonality was seen at ibrutinib response and a return toward baseline at progression. Clonality (at baseline) was higher than in age-matched healthy donors and tracked circulating CD8+ T-cell counts.

V lost 7 bases to trimming and J lost 9 bases; unmatched junction nucleotides: 4. This CDR3 has 14 residues. From germline, CDR1 is MNHEY and CDR2 SVGAGI. The protocol was immunoSEQ multiplex PCR, while the TCRdb copy is restricted to in-frame clones and leaves out a portion. Found here are about 140,000 clones, approximately 80% of them singletons; the top ten hold 7.5% to 8%. Details on this clone: Its antigen remains unknown.

The specimen comprised PBMCs, sampled after 36 months of ibrutinib treatment. This receptor was identified in a human donor with chronic lymphocytic leukemia. This chain uses TRBV6-5 with TRBJ2-1; 15 positions agree with TRBD2. The CDR3 sequence is CASKPGLAGGEQFF. DNA of the CDR3: TGTGCCAGCAAACCGGGACTAGCGGGGGGTGAGCAGTTCTTC.